This TCR beta chain was documented in a study of cytomegalovirus exposure and HLA in healthy donors. This clone was detected only once. PCR primers comprised 60 Vbeta and 13 Jbeta primers. The table came from immunoSEQ multiplex PCR; TCRdb's copy has only in-frame clones and leaves some out. The sample consists of about 200,000 clones, about 78% of them appearing once. The V gene end was trimmed by 7 bases and the J gene end by 4 bases; junction bases not matched to a gene: 10. The CDR3 sequence is 15 residues long. Germline V CDR1 and CDR2: LNHDA, SQIVND (reference sequence). J is TRBJ1-2 and V is TRBV19, with TRBD1 identical over 9 bases. The source of this sequence is a woman under 40 in good health and CMV-seronegative. What was sequenced was PBMCs. DNA for the CDR3: TGTGCCAGTACCCAAACACAGGGGGCGGGCTATGGCTACACCTTC. This codes for CASTQTQGAGYGYTF.